The T cell receptor beta chain under discussion was sequenced for a study of OX40 agonist ivuxolimab in advanced cancers. Background on the study: Prior anti-PD-1, anti-PD-L1 or anti-CTLA-4 therapy was allowed; approximately 40% had some. General study findings and limits: Low normalized clonal expansion also occurred in some nonresponding patients.

Clones were sequenced by immunoSEQ multiplex PCR, and TCRdb holds only the in-frame ones, with some missing. This table holds over 85,000 clones, 70% to 90% found once. To note about this clone: Its specificity is not known.

The TCR comes from an adult with an advanced solid tumor such as melanoma, head and neck, liver or kidney cancer. The sample in question was CD4+ or CD8+ T cells sorted from blood, obtained in a trial of the OX40 agonist ivuxolimab.

The CDR3 spells CASSQVYTEAFF. The DNA of the CDR3 is TGTGCCAGCAGCCAAGTCTACACTGAAGCTTTCTTT. The rearrangement joins TRBV14 to TRBJ1-1, with D hard to call. Trimming pared 1 base from V and 3 bases from J, leaving 3 bases between. Germline CDR1 and CDR2: SGHDN and FVKESK. CDR3 length equals 12 residues.